The 28 T cell receptor beta chains given below trace back to one sample, sequenced in a study of blood T cell repertoires in COVID-19. The repertoire was sequenced with immunoSEQ multiplex PCR; TCRdb's copy has only in-frame clones and lacks some. The sample consists of tens of thousands of clones, 75% of them appearing once. The sample comprised peripheral blood. The receptors here all came from a man aged 80 or over with active or convalescent COVID-19.

V and J are TRBV7-7 and TRBJ1-1, with TRBD1 as a possible D gene (6 bases). Trimming stripped 5 bases from V and 0 bases from J, with 7 bases between. CDR3 size: 13 residues. Germline values: CDR1 SSHAT, CDR2 FNYEAQ (reference sequence). The CDR3 loop reads CASSRTVNTEAFF. The CDR3 nucleotides are TGTGCCAGCAGCCGGACAGTGAACACTGAAGCTTTCTTT. Looking up the rest from reference TRBV7-7 and TRBJ1-1 gives the full variable domain: GAGVSQSPRYKVTKRGQDVTLRCDPISSHATLYWYQQALGQGPEFLTYFNYEAQPDKSGLPSDRFSAERPEGSISTLTIQRTEQRDSAMYRCASSRTVNTEAFFGQGTRLTVV.

V is TRBV2 and J is TRBJ2-4; D might be TRBD2 (6 bases). Trimming pared 1 base from V and 1 base from J, leaving 20 bases between. Germline V gives CDR1 SNHLY, CDR2 FYNNEI. There are 19 residues in the CDR3. The CDR3 loop is CASSEGVAGGDAAKNIQYF. The CDR3, as DNA: TGTGCCAGCAGTGAAGGGGTGGCAGGCGGGGACGCTGCCAAAAACATTCAGTACTTC.

This clone has a single count. V and J are TRBV6-2 or TRBV6-3 and TRBJ2-1; TRBD2 matches at 14 bases. The CDR3 spans 17 residues. V was pared by 2 bases and J by 8 bases, with 8 bases of the junction left unmatched. Per the germline V gene, CDR1 is MNHEY and CDR2 is SVGEGT. In DNA, the CDR3 is TGTGCCAGCAGTTACAACCCGGGACTAGCGGGAGTCGATGAGCAGTTCTTC. It codes for CASSYNPGLAGVDEQFF.

This clone was detected only a few times. This chain connects TRBV7-2 to TRBJ2-1; 11 bases fit TRBD2. The V gene end was trimmed by 4 bases and the J gene end by 8 bases; junction bases not matched to a gene: 13. Germline-derived CDR1 and CDR2 are SGHTA and FQGNSA. There are 17 residues in the CDR3. The CDR3 loop is CASSSQRGVLAGDEQFF. Written as DNA, the CDR3 is TGTGCCAGCAGCTCACAGCGCGGTGTACTAGCGGGAGATGAGCAGTTCTTC.

The V and J genes are TRBV7-9 and TRBJ2-2, with D unclear. CDR3 length: 13 residues. CDR1 and CDR2 from the germline V gene are SEHNR and FQNEAQ (reference sequence). V gave up 5 bases and J gave up 7 bases, with 11 bases separating them. CDR3 coding DNA: TGTGCCAGCAGCCCATCCTCGGGCGGGGAGCTGTTTTTT. Its protein is CASSPSSGGELFF.

Written as DNA, the CDR3 is TGCGCCAGCAGCCTGGACCGCGGGGGGAACACAGATACGCAGTATTTT. It is translated as CASSLDRGGNTDTQYF. The gene calls are TRBV5-1 and TRBJ2-3, with 8 bases that match TRBD2. CDR1 is SGHRS, CDR2 YFSETQ, per germline. There are 16 residues in the CDR3. With V trimmed by 4 bases and J by 2 bases, 9 bases remained unmatched.

V usage is TRBV9 and J usage is TRBJ2-1, with 10 nucleotides matching TRBD2. CDR1 and CDR2 from the germline V gene are SGDLS and YYNGEE. The V gene end was trimmed by 0 bases and the J gene end by 3 bases; junction bases not matched to a gene: 3. The CDR3 loop spans 16 amino acids. Here the CDR3 DNA reads TGTGCCAGCAGCGTAGGGACTAGCGGAATCTACAATGAGCAGTTCTTC. Residues: CASSVGTSGIYNEQFF.

The chain couples TRBV5-4 to TRBJ2-7, with a weak D call TRBD1 (6 bases). The CDR3 spans 15 residues. Trimming removed 0 bases at V and 2 bases at J, with 12 bases between. Germline V gives CDR1 SGHNT, CDR2 YYREEE (reference sequence). This chain's CDR3 is CASSLAWDTTYEQYF. The CDR3 region has the DNA TGTGCCAGCAGCTTGGCCTGGGACACGACCTACGAGCAGTACTTC.

This chain joins TRBV6-5 and TRBJ2-6; TRBD1 matches at 7 bases. The germline gives CDR1 MNHEY, CDR2 SVGAGI. This CDR3 has 14 amino acids. V shed 8 bases, J shed 9 bases, and the junction held 10 bases outside the gene matches. The CDR3 loop is CASLKLGQVNVLTF. CDR3 sequence (DNA): TGTGCCAGCTTGAAATTAGGACAGGTCAACGTCCTGACTTTC.

Here the CDR3 reads CASSLRGLGGYTF. CDR3 DNA: TGTGCCAGCAGTTTGCGGGGGTTGGGGGGCTACACCTTC. V usage is TRBV28 and J usage is TRBJ1-2; a possible D gene is TRBD1 (5 bases). CDR1 and CDR2 (germline): MDHEN, SYDVKM. The length of the CDR3 is 13 residues. The ends were cut back, 3 bases at V and 8 bases at J, with 13 bases in the middle.

This clone was detected a few times. The V and J genes are TRBV28 and TRBJ2-7, with 8 bases lining up with TRBD2. The CDR3 covers 15 residues. The ends lost 6 bases at V and 3 bases at J; junction bases unmatched: 10. Germline CDR1 and CDR2: MDHEN and SYDVKM. The DNA of the CDR3 is TGTGCCAGCAGCGACCCCGGGGGGGCGGTCTACGAGCAGTACTTC. Translated: CASSDPGGAVYEQYF.

V gene TRBV28 combines with J gene TRBJ2-7, with D maybe TRBD2 (6 bases). This CDR3 is 18 amino acids long. Germline-derived CDR1 and CDR2 are MDHEN and SYDVKM. V was pared by 2 bases and J by 2 bases, with 22 bases between. The CDR3 nucleotides read TGTGCCAGCAGTTTAAACGGCGGGTTCTGGCTAGCGACCTACGAGCAGTACTTC. Translation gives CASSLNGGFWLATYEQYF. Supplemented by reference TRBV28 and TRBJ2-7, the full variable domain reads DVKVTQSSRYLVKRTGEKVFLECVQDMDHENMFWYRQDPGLGLRLIYFSYDVKMKEKGDIPEGYSVSREKKERFSLILESASTNQTSMYLCASSLNGGFWLATYEQYFGPGTRLTVT.

The chain joins TRBV7-9 to TRBJ2-1; 9 bases fit TRBD2. Germline V gives CDR1 SEHNR, CDR2 FQNEAQ (reference sequence). The CDR3 extends over 16 amino acids. J was trimmed by 1 base and V by 4 bases; bases with no gene match: 5. The CDR3 reads CASSSSGIGSYNEQFF. CDR3 DNA sequence: TGTGCCAGCAGCTCTAGCGGGATAGGGTCCTACAATGAGCAGTTCTTC.

This clone was counted a single time. This rearrangement joins TRBV7-2 to TRBJ2-7; 10 positions match TRBD2. Losses at the gene ends were 5 bases for V and 3 bases for J; bases not matched to a gene: 19. In germline, CDR1 is SGHTA, CDR2 FQGNSA. The CDR3 has 19 amino acids. CDR3 amino acids: CASSRRGEFGLAGVYEQYF. For the CDR3, the DNA is TGTGCCAGCAGCCGTAGGGGGGAGTTTGGGCTAGCGGGAGTCTACGAGCAGTACTTC.

The genes are TRBV7-7 and TRBJ2-5; D is unclear. V was shortened by 3 bases and J by 4 bases, with 6 bases between the two germline ends. Germline lookup yields CDR1 SSHAT and CDR2 FNYEAQ (reference sequence). The CDR3 has 12 residues. In nucleotides, the CDR3 is TGTGCCAGCAGCTTTTCGGGAGAGACCCAGTACTTC. Its translation: CASSFSGETQYF.

The chain uses TRBV5-5 and TRBJ2-7; 12 bases map to TRBD2. The J segment lost 6 bases and the V segment lost 5 bases, leaving 6 bases of the junction unmatched. The germline V gene has CDR1 SGHKS and CDR2 YYEKEE (reference sequence). The CDR3 loop spans 14 amino acids. This chain's CDR3 is CASRQTSGSSEQYF. CDR3 sequence (DNA): TGTGCCAGCAGGCAGACTAGCGGGAGTAGCGAGCAGTACTTC.

The chain links TRBV20-1 to TRBJ2-7, with 8 bases aligning to TRBD2. This CDR3 region has 14 residues. CDR1 and CDR2 (germline): DFQATT, SNEGSKA (reference sequence). The ends lost 3 bases at V and 0 bases at J; junction bases unmatched: 4. The CDR3 protein is CSASKTSDSYEQYF. The DNA of the CDR3 is TGCAGTGCTAGTAAGACTAGCGACTCCTACGAGCAGTACTTC.

This clone was picked up one time. V is TRBV2 and J is TRBJ2-1; TRBD2 aligns across 7 bases. The V and J ends lost 1 base and 9 bases, in that order; junction bases with no gene match: 9. Germline lookup yields CDR1 SNHLY and CDR2 FYNNEI. The CDR3 consists of 15 residues. The CDR3 bases are TGTGCCAGCAGTGAAGGACTAGCTGGTTTAAGTGAGCAGTTCTTC. Its protein product is CASSEGLAGLSEQFF.

The chain recombines TRBV7-3 with TRBJ2-1; 13 bases are shared with TRBD2. V shed 5 bases and J 10 bases; nucleotides not matched to a gene: 11. This CDR3 has 16 residues. Looked up from germline, CDR1 is SGHTA and CDR2 is FQGTGA. CDR3 in amino acids: CASSKQGLAGPSEQFF. CDR3 nucleotides: TGTGCCAGCAGCAAACAGGGACTAGCGGGACCTAGCGAGCAGTTCTTC.

This clone was seen once. V usage is TRBV6-6 and J usage is TRBJ1-5; no firm D call. This CDR3 is built from 12 residues. Trimming pared 2 bases from V and 4 bases from J, leaving 3 bases between. Germline values: CDR1 MNHNY, CDR2 SVGAGI (reference sequence). CDR3: CASSYQNQPQHF. The CDR3 DNA sequence: TGTGCCAGCAGTTACCAAAATCAGCCCCAGCATTTT.

This clone has more than one count but fewer than ten. The rearrangement uses TRBV28 and TRBJ2-1; 9 nucleotides agree with TRBD1. The CDR3 is made up of 14 amino acids. The V segment lost 4 bases and the J segment 10 bases; nucleotides outside the gene matches: 8. CDR1 and CDR2 from the germline V gene are MDHEN and SYDVKM. The CDR3 DNA is TGTGCCAGCAGTTGGGGGACAGGGAGGTTCGAGCAGTTCTTC. As protein: CASSWGTGRFEQFF.

This chain joins TRBV15 and TRBJ1-4; D perhaps matches TRBD1 (6 bases). Germline V gene sequence: CDR1 LNHNV, CDR2 YYDKDF (reference sequence). V was cut by 0 bases and J by 8 bases, with 16 bases left in between. This CDR3 contains 16 residues. This chain's CDR3 is CATSRELQGIGEKLFF. CDR3 in DNA: TGTGCCACCAGCAGAGAGCTTCAGGGGATCGGAGAAAAACTGTTTTTT.

This clone turned up a few times. The V and J genes are TRBV18 and TRBJ2-7; D is unresolved. V lost 6 bases and J lost 4, with 10 bases in between. Germline V CDR1 and CDR2: KGHSH, LQKENI. The CDR3 covers 12 residues. CDR3 loop: CASSPSIYEQYF. The CDR3 nucleotides read TGTGCCAGCTCGCCGAGCATTTACGAGCAGTACTTC.

This clone came up once. This chain uses TRBV30 with TRBJ1-1; D is possibly TRBD1 (6 bases). Trimming took off 3 bases at V and 6 bases at J, with 29 bases between the two ends. CDR3 size: 18 residues. CDR1 is GTSNPN, CDR2 SVGIG, per germline (reference sequence). CDR3 coding DNA: TGTGCCTGGAGGGCAGGGGCACGGGGTTATTCGAGGGTGGCTGAAGCTTTCTTT. Translation: CAWRAGARGYSRVAEAFF. Supplemented by reference TRBV30 and TRBJ1-1, the full variable domain reads SQTIHQWPATLVQPVGSPLSLECTVEGTSNPNLYWYRQAAGRGLQLLFYSVGIGQISSEVPQNLSASRPQDRQFILSSKKLLLSDSGFYLCAWRAGARGYSRVAEAFFGQGTRLTVV.

J is TRBJ2-3 and V is TRBV24-1, with TRBD1 identical over 10 bases. This CDR3 has 12 amino acids. Germline-derived CDR1 and CDR2 are KGHDR and SFDVKD. The CDR3 region has the DNA TGTGCAATTGGACAGGGGGATGATACGCAGTATTTT. As protein: CAIGQGDDTQYF.

The chain carries TRBV7-2 and TRBJ2-1; 10 bases are a match to TRBD1. Germline CDR1 is SGHTA and CDR2 is FQGNSA. With V trimmed by 3 bases and J by 5 bases, 7 bases remained unmatched. The CDR3 runs 16 residues. The CDR3 bases are TGTGCCAGCAGCTTGCGACAGGGGGCTAACGACAATGAGCAGTTCTTC. Its translation: CASSLRQGANDNEQFF.

This clone was detected a few times. The chain has TRBV4-1 and TRBJ2-7; 7 bases fit TRBD1. The ends lost 1 base at V and 3 bases at J; junction bases unmatched: 3. The CDR3 runs 14 residues. Germline V lookup: CDR1 MGHRA, CDR2 YSYEKL. For the CDR3, the DNA is TGCGCCAGCAGCCAAGGACAGGGCCTCTACGAGCAGTACTTC. Residues: CASSQGQGLYEQYF.

This chain uses TRBV10-3 with TRBJ2-5; D is uncertain. The V end lost 8 bases, the J end lost 1 base, and 11 bases lay between the germline ends. Germline V lookup: CDR1 ENHRY, CDR2 SYGVKD. The CDR3 has 13 residues. The CDR3 region has the DNA TGTGCCATCGGTCCGAGAAGCCAAGAGACCCAGTACTTC. The encoded protein is CAIGPRSQETQYF.